A selection of T cell receptor beta chains follows, all from one sample in a study of shared clonotypes between healthy human individuals. Repertoires were generated with immunoSEQ multiplex PCR, while TCRdb's copy carries only in-frame clones and drops some. The data contain roughly 2,000,000 clones, about 94% of them singletons. The specimen was naive CD8+ T cells from PBMCs. These receptors all stem from a man between 18 and 35 years old in good health. Some clones in this sample may be carry-over from other donors' samples. Each CDR3 is given with its conserved first and last residue. A D gene is named only where the DNA matches it firmly. Clone size is stated in some rows and not others, as once, few, many or a class when expanded.

TRBJ2-2,TRBV5-6,.,.,CASSLNPPDLMTGELFF,TGTGCCAGCAGCTTGAACCCCCCTGATCTAATGACCGGGGAGCTGTTTTTT
TRBJ2-3,TRBV4-1,TRBD2,.,CASSQDLSGSWTDTQYF,TGCGCCAGCAGCCAGGACCTTAGCGGGAGTTGGACAGATACGCAGTATTTT
TRBJ1-1,TRBV2,.,.,CASQNTEAFF,TGTGCCAGCCAGAACACTGAAGCTTTCTTT
TRBJ1-2,TRBV18,.,.,CASSPPGRLGGYTF,TGTGCCAGCTCACCACCCGGCAGGTTAGGTGGCTACACCTTC
TRBJ1-5,TRBV6-5,.,.,CASSYTYSNQPQHF,TGTGCCAGCAGTTACACGTATAGCAATCAGCCCCAGCATTTT
TRBJ2-7,TRBV5-6,.,.,CASSLGTHPYEQYF,TGTGCCAGCAGCTTGGGGACCCACCCCTACGAGCAGTACTTC
TRBJ2-5,TRBV18,.,.,CASSPGRSFQETQYF,TGTGCCAGCTCACCGGGACGGAGCTTCCAAGAGACCCAGTACTTC
TRBJ1-1,TRBV4-3,.,few,CASSQVWNTEAFF,TGCGCCAGCAGCCAAGTGTGGAACACTGAAGCTTTCTTT
TRBJ2-1,TRBV7-8,.,.,CASSSPWSYNEQFF,TGTGCCAGCAGCTCCCCCTGGTCCTACAATGAGCAGTTCTTC
TRBJ2-7,TRBV2,.,.,CASSERQGSYEQYF,TGTGCCAGCAGTGAACGCCAGGGTTCCTACGAGCAGTACTTC
TRBJ2-4,TRBV7-2,.,.,CASSLGHRIVGKNIQYF,TGTGCCAGCAGCCTGGGGCACAGGATAGTGGGCAAAAACATTCAGTACTTC
TRBJ2-1,TRBV9,.,.,CASSGGPLYNEQFF,TGTGCCAGCAGCGGAGGTCCCCTCTACAATGAGCAGTTCTTC
TRBJ2-7,TRBV27,TRBD1,.,CASRWTGGSYEQYF,TGTGCCAGCAGATGGACAGGGGGCTCCTACGAGCAGTACTTC
TRBJ1-1,TRBV29-1,.,.,CSADSRGRKTEAFF,TGCAGCGCTGACTCACGGGGTCGAAAGACTGAAGCTTTCTTT
TRBJ2-7,TRBV11-2,TRBD1,.,CASRLSGTGREQYF,TGTGCCAGCAGATTATCCGGGACAGGGAGGGAGCAGTACTTC
TRBJ1-5,TRBV19,.,.,CASSPIGYNRRGDQPQHF,TGTGCCAGCTCTCCGATAGGATATAACCGACGGGGAGATCAGCCCCAGCATTTT
TRBJ2-1,TRBV30,.,.,CAWRTSGRNEQFF,TGTGCCTGGAGGACAAGCGGCCGCAATGAGCAGTTCTTC
TRBJ2-7,TRBV7-9,TRBD1,.,CASSLDRGFYEQYF,TGTGCCAGCAGCTTAGACAGGGGGTTCTACGAGCAGTACTTC
TRBJ2-3,TRBV10-3,.,.,CAIHTGLSTDTQYF,TGTGCCATCCATACAGGGCTAAGCACAGATACGCAGTATTTT
TRBJ2-7,TRBV18,TRBD2,.,CASSPGRHYEQYF,TGTGCCAGCTCACCCGGGAGGCACTACGAGCAGTACTTC
TRBJ2-1,TRBV9,.,.,CASSALVYNEQFF,TGTGCCAGCAGCGCCCTAGTGTACAATGAGCAGTTCTTC
TRBJ2-6,TRBV4-3,.,.,CASSQDPYTTSGANVLTF,TGCGCCAGCAGCCAAGACCCTTACACCACCTCTGGGGCCAACGTCCTGACTTTC
TRBJ2-7,TRBV13,TRBD2,.,CASSLGLGREAFEQYF,TGTGCCAGCAGCTTAGGCCTGGGGCGGGAGGCTTTCGAGCAGTACTTC
TRBJ2-1,TRBV7-2,.,.,CASSPDLAEGDEQFF,TGTGCCAGCAGCCCGGATCTAGCGGAGGGGGATGAGCAGTTCTTC
TRBJ2-7,TRBV7-9,TRBD1,.,CASSPGTGGEQYF,TGTGCCAGCAGCCCGGGGACAGGGGGCGAGCAGTACTTC
TRBJ2-2,TRBV13,TRBD1,.,CASSLGLTGGAGELFF,TGTGCCAGCAGCTTAGGCCTCACAGGGGGTGCCGGGGAGCTGTTTTTT
TRBJ2-7,TRBV7-9,TRBD1,.,CASSPNRNRGADEQYF,TGTGCCAGCAGCCCCAATAGAAACAGGGGGGCGGACGAGCAGTACTTC
TRBJ2-2,TRBV10-3,TRBD2,.,CAIGTSGSTGELFF,TGTGCCATCGGAACTAGCGGGAGCACCGGGGAGCTGTTTTTT
TRBJ1-5,TRBV10-3,.,.,CAISLTGVGQPQHF,TGTGCCATCAGTCTGACAGGAGTGGGACAGCCCCAGCATTTT
TRBJ2-1,TRBV9,TRBD1,.,CASSVSGGKGSEQFF,TGTGCCAGCAGCGTTTCAGGGGGCAAAGGATCTGAGCAGTTCTTC
TRBJ2-1,TRBV28,TRBD2,.,CASSLRTSGGYNEQFF,TGTGCCAGCAGTCTCCGGACTAGCGGGGGATACAATGAGCAGTTCTTC
TRBJ2-2,TRBV19,.,.,CASSPPDGTYTGELFF,TGTGCCAGTAGTCCGCCGGACGGAACTTACACCGGGGAGCTGTTTTTT
TRBJ2-1,TRBV7-9,.,.,CASSLGPDAAYNEQFF,TGTGCCAGCAGCTTAGGTCCCGACGCCGCCTACAATGAGCAGTTCTTC
TRBJ1-2,TRBV6-1,.,.,CASSEKFLVGYGYTF,TGTGCCAGCAGTGAAAAATTTCTGGTTGGCTATGGCTACACCTTC
TRBJ1-1,TRBV4-1,.,.,CASSPRAGNTEAFF,TGCGCCAGCAGCCCAAGGGCAGGGAACACTGAAGCTTTCTTT
TRBJ2-5,TRBV4-1,.,.,CASSQFPSDQETQYF,TGCGCCAGCAGCCAGTTTCCTAGCGACCAAGAGACCCAGTACTTC
TRBJ2-5,TRBV7-9,.,.,CASSYTDPWEETQYF,TGTGCCAGCAGCTATACGGACCCCTGGGAAGAGACCCAGTACTTC
TRBJ2-1,TRBV7-6,.,.,CASSLAQRAAYNEQFF,TGTGCCAGCAGCTTAGCGCAGCGGGCCGCCTACAATGAGCAGTTCTTC
TRBJ2-7,TRBV10-2,.,.,CASSDGRSYEQYF,TGCGCCAGCAGTGACGGCAGGAGTTACGAGCAGTACTTC
TRBJ2-5,TRBV7-6,TRBD2,.,CASSQLAVQETQYF,TGTGCCAGCAGCCAACTAGCGGTACAAGAGACCCAGTACTTC
TRBJ2-2,TRBV28,.,.,CASSLSQVRTGELFF,TGTGCCAGCAGTTTATCCCAGGTCCGGACCGGGGAGCTGTTTTTT
TRBJ2-7,TRBV19,TRBD2,once,CATALGAGDSYEQYF,TGTGCCACCGCCCTGGGCGCGGGAGATTCTTACGAGCAGTACTTC
TRBJ2-5,TRBV5-1,.,.,CASSLPTEETQYF,TGCGCCAGCAGCCTCCCGACGGAGGAGACCCAGTACTTC
TRBJ1-3,TRBV7-8,.,.,CASSPHLFGTKGNTIYF,TGTGCCAGCAGCCCACACTTATTCGGGACAAAAGGAAACACCATATATTTT
TRBJ2-1,TRBV6-5,.,once,CASSLLAGEQFF,TGTGCCAGCAGTCTACTAGCCGGGGAGCAGTTCTTC
TRBJ2-7,TRBV6-5,.,.,CASRPTPVAYEQYF,TGTGCCAGCAGACCGACACCTGTGGCCTACGAGCAGTACTTC
TRBJ2-7,TRBV30,TRBD1,.,CAWSWDRGLEQYF,TGTGCCTGGAGCTGGGACAGGGGTTTAGAGCAGTACTTC
TRBJ1-3,TRBV28,.,once,CASSSRTAPSGNTIYF,TGTGCCAGCAGTTCAAGGACAGCCCCTTCGGGAAACACCATATATTTT
TRBJ2-1,TRBV5-6,.,.,CASSLVTGRNEQFF,TGTGCCAGCAGCTTGGTTACAGGGAGGAATGAGCAGTTCTTC
TRBJ1-5,TRBV10-2,.,.,CASSESKLGAYDQPQHF,TGCGCCAGCAGTGAGTCGAAGTTGGGGGCCTACGATCAGCCCCAGCATTTT
TRBJ2-1,TRBV19,TRBD2,.,CASKTRGESYNEQFF,TGTGCCAGTAAGACTCGGGGGGAGTCCTACAATGAGCAGTTCTTC
TRBJ1-2,TRBV28,TRBD1,.,CASSSYRDSNYGYTF,TGTGCCAGCAGCTCATACCGGGACAGTAACTATGGCTACACCTTC
TRBJ1-2,TRBV4-1,TRBD1,.,CASSQDTGTGVSLAYGYTF,TGCGCCAGCAGCCAAGATACGGGGACAGGGGTGTCGTTGGCGTATGGCTACACCTTC
TRBJ2-3,TRBV29-1,.,.,CSVAGVDLDYYF,TGCAGCGTTGCGGGCGTGGACCTTGATTACTATTTT
TRBJ1-5,TRBV27,.,.,CASSTTTGAGEPQHF,TGTGCCAGCAGCACAACTACAGGTGCCGGGGAGCCCCAGCATTTT
TRBJ2-7,TRBV4-1,.,.,CASSPTQGQGFHEQYF,TGCGCCAGCAGCCCGACCCAGGGGCAGGGGTTCCACGAGCAGTACTTC